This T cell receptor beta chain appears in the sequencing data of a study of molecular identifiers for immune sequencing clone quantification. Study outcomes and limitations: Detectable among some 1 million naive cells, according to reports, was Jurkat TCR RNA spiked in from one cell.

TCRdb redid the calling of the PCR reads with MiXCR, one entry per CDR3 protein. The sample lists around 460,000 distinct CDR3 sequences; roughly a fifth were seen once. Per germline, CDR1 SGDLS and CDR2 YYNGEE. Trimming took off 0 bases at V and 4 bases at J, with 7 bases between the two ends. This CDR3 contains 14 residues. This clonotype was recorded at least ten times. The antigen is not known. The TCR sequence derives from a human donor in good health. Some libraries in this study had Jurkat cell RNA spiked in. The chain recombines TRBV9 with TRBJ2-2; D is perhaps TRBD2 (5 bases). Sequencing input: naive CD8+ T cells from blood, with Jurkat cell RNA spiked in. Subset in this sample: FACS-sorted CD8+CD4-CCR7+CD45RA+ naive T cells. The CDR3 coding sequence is TGTGCCAGCAGCGTAGCGGAGGTCACCGGGGAGCTGTTTTTT. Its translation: CASSVAEVTGELFF.